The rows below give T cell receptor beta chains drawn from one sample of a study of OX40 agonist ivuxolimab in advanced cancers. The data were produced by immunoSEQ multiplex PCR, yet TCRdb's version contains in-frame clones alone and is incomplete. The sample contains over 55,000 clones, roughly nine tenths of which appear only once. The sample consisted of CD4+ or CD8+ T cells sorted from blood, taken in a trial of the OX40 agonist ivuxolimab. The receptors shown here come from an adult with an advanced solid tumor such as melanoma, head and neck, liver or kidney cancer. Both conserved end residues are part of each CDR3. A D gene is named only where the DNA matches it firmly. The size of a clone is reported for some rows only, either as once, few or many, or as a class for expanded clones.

CDR3nt: TGTGCCAGCAGTGAGAGCGGACAGGGGAACTATGGCTACACCTTC; CDR3aa: CASSESGQGNYGYTF; v_gene: TRBV2; abundance: -; d_gene: TRBD1; len: 15; j_gene: TRBJ1-2
CDR3nt: TGCGCCAGCAGCCTCCGACGGACAGATACGCAGTATTTT; CDR3aa: CASSLRRTDTQYF; v_gene: TRBV5-1; abundance: once; d_gene: -; len: 13; j_gene: TRBJ2-3
CDR3nt: TGCGCCAGCAGCTTGGCTTCTACCACTAGCACAGATACGCAGTATTTT; CDR3aa: CASSLASTTSTDTQYF; v_gene: TRBV5-1; abundance: once; d_gene: -; len: 16; j_gene: TRBJ2-3
CDR3nt: TGTGCCAGCAGCCCAGGTGGGGGGACTTACAATGAGCAGTTCTTC; CDR3aa: CASSPGGGTYNEQFF; v_gene: TRBV9; abundance: -; d_gene: -; len: 15; j_gene: TRBJ2-1
CDR3nt: TGTGCCAGCAGCGTAGGTTGGGGGAGGGGAGAGACCCAGTACTTC; CDR3aa: CASSVGWGRGETQYF; v_gene: TRBV9; abundance: -; d_gene: TRBD2; len: 15; j_gene: TRBJ2-5
CDR3nt: TGTGCCAGTAGTTCAGCGGGGGGGCCGGATACGCAGTATTTT; CDR3aa: CASSSAGGPDTQYF; v_gene: TRBV19; abundance: -; d_gene: TRBD2; len: 14; j_gene: TRBJ2-3
CDR3nt: TGTGCCAGTAGTATCCCAGGGATTAATGAAAAACTGTTTTTT; CDR3aa: CASSIPGINEKLFF; v_gene: TRBV19; abundance: few; d_gene: -; len: 14; j_gene: TRBJ1-4
CDR3nt: TGTGCCAGCACCCCCCGGACAGGGGACCTGAACACTGAAGCTTTCTTT; CDR3aa: CASTPRTGDLNTEAFF; v_gene: TRBV7-9; abundance: -; d_gene: TRBD1; len: 16; j_gene: TRBJ1-1
CDR3nt: TGTGCCAGCAGTTACAAACCGGGACAGAACACCGGGGAGCTGTTTTTT; CDR3aa: CASSYKPGQNTGELFF; v_gene: TRBV27; abundance: -; d_gene: -; len: 16; j_gene: TRBJ2-2
CDR3nt: TGTGCCAGCAGTGAAAGTGGGAGGAACACTGAAGCTTTCTTT; CDR3aa: CASSESGRNTEAFF; v_gene: TRBV2; abundance: once; d_gene: -; len: 14; j_gene: TRBJ1-1
CDR3nt: TGTGCCAGCAGTGCTACTTTCAGGAATGGCTACACCTTC; CDR3aa: CASSATFRNGYTF; v_gene: TRBV27; abundance: -; d_gene: -; len: 13; j_gene: TRBJ1-2
CDR3nt: TGTGCCAGCAGGAGTATACGGGGGGCCCACAATGAGCAGTTCTTC; CDR3aa: CASRSIRGAHNEQFF; v_gene: TRBV11-2; abundance: -; d_gene: -; len: 15; j_gene: TRBJ2-1
CDR3nt: TGCGCCAGCAGCTTGGCCCAGGGGCTAGTTCAAATGGAGACCCAGTACTTC; CDR3aa: CASSLAQGLVQMETQYF; v_gene: TRBV5-1; abundance: -; d_gene: -; len: 17; j_gene: TRBJ2-5
CDR3nt: TGTGCCAGCAGCCCCCCAGACAGAGCGAACACTGAAGCTTTCTTT; CDR3aa: CASSPPDRANTEAFF; v_gene: TRBV11-3; abundance: -; d_gene: -; len: 15; j_gene: TRBJ1-1
CDR3nt: TGTGCCTGGAGTCCAAACAGGGGAAAGCAGTTCTTC; CDR3aa: CAWSPNRGKQFF; v_gene: TRBV30; abundance: -; d_gene: TRBD1; len: 12; j_gene: TRBJ2-1
CDR3nt: TGTGCCTTTGACAGGGGGCTTGATCAGCCCCAGCATTTT; CDR3aa: CAFDRGLDQPQHF; v_gene: TRBV30; abundance: -; d_gene: TRBD1; len: 13; j_gene: TRBJ1-5
CDR3nt: TGTGCCAGCAGTTACAAACCAAGTCCCGGGACAGGGATCACTGAAGCTTTCTTT; CDR3aa: CASSYKPSPGTGITEAFF; v_gene: TRBV6-8; abundance: -; d_gene: TRBD1; len: 18; j_gene: TRBJ1-1
CDR3nt: TGCGCCAGCAGCCCGGGACAGGGTAGAGATGGCTACACCTTC; CDR3aa: CASSPGQGRDGYTF; v_gene: TRBV5-1; abundance: -; d_gene: TRBD1; len: 14; j_gene: TRBJ1-2
CDR3nt: TGCGCCAGCAGCCAAGATCTTGGCAGCCCCTACGAGCAGTACTTC; CDR3aa: CASSQDLGSPYEQYF; v_gene: TRBV4-1; abundance: once; d_gene: -; len: 15; j_gene: TRBJ2-7
CDR3nt: TGTGCCAGCAGTTGGGGGGGAGACTCACCCCTCCACTTT; CDR3aa: CASSWGGDSPLHF; v_gene: TRBV6-1; abundance: -; d_gene: -; len: 13; j_gene: TRBJ1-6
CDR3nt: TGTGCCAGCTCACGGGACAGGGGTAGCAATCAGCCCCAGCATTTT; CDR3aa: CASSRDRGSNQPQHF; v_gene: TRBV18; abundance: -; d_gene: TRBD1; len: 15; j_gene: TRBJ1-5
CDR3nt: TGTGCCAGCAGTTCCCAGGGAGCACCTAATGGCTACACCTTC; CDR3aa: CASSSQGAPNGYTF; v_gene: TRBV27; abundance: -; d_gene: -; len: 14; j_gene: TRBJ1-2
CDR3nt: TGTGCCACCAGCAAGACGCGGGACAGGTTTAATGAAAAACTGTTTTTT; CDR3aa: CATSKTRDRFNEKLFF; v_gene: TRBV15; abundance: -; d_gene: TRBD1; len: 16; j_gene: TRBJ1-4
CDR3nt: TGCGCCAGCAGTCGGGGGACAGGGAACACCGGGGAGCTGTTTTTT; CDR3aa: CASSRGTGNTGELFF; v_gene: TRBV5-1; abundance: -; d_gene: TRBD1; len: 15; j_gene: TRBJ2-2
CDR3nt: TGTGCCAGCAGCTTAGATGGTAAGGGGCCCACTGAAGCTTTCTTT; CDR3aa: CASSLDGKGPTEAFF; v_gene: TRBV7-9; abundance: -; d_gene: -; len: 15; j_gene: TRBJ1-1
CDR3nt: TGTGCCAGCAGCGGACAGGGGGCGGCCTACAATGAGCAGTTCTTC; CDR3aa: CASSGQGAAYNEQFF; v_gene: TRBV9; abundance: -; d_gene: TRBD1; len: 15; j_gene: TRBJ2-1
CDR3nt: TGTGCCAGCAGCTTGTCCCAGTACAATGAGCAGTTCTTC; CDR3aa: CASSLSQYNEQFF; v_gene: TRBV5-6; abundance: -; d_gene: -; len: 13; j_gene: TRBJ2-1
CDR3nt: TGTGCCAGGACAGCTATGAACACTGAAGCTTTCTTT; CDR3aa: CARTAMNTEAFF; v_gene: TRBV14; abundance: -; d_gene: -; len: 12; j_gene: TRBJ1-1
CDR3nt: TGTGCCAGCAGTTACTCTGGCAGGGCGGATACGCAGTATTTT; CDR3aa: CASSYSGRADTQYF; v_gene: TRBV6-5; abundance: -; d_gene: -; len: 14; j_gene: TRBJ2-3
CDR3nt: TGTGCCAGCAGCCGGAATGACCCTCATAGGGATGAGCAGTTCTTC; CDR3aa: CASSRNDPHRDEQFF; v_gene: TRBV7-2; abundance: -; d_gene: -; len: 15; j_gene: TRBJ2-1
CDR3nt: TGTGCCAGCAGGCAGGGCTGGGCTCAGCCCCAGCATTTT; CDR3aa: CASRQGWAQPQHF; v_gene: TRBV6-1; abundance: -; d_gene: -; len: 13; j_gene: TRBJ1-5
CDR3nt: TGTGCCTGGAGTGTATACAGGGGGAATAGCAATCAGCCCCAGCATTTT; CDR3aa: CAWSVYRGNSNQPQHF; v_gene: TRBV30; abundance: -; d_gene: TRBD1; len: 16; j_gene: TRBJ1-5
CDR3nt: TGTGCCAGCAGTGAACGGTCAGGGTATAATTCACCCCTCCACTTT; CDR3aa: CASSERSGYNSPLHF; v_gene: TRBV6-1; abundance: few; d_gene: -; len: 15; j_gene: TRBJ1-6
CDR3nt: TGTGCCAGCAGTCCTTTGCCGGGACAGGGCTACACCTTC; CDR3aa: CASSPLPGQGYTF; v_gene: TRBV25-1; abundance: -; d_gene: TRBD1; len: 13; j_gene: TRBJ1-2
CDR3nt: TGTGCCAGCAGCCCGGGACTGATCACAGATACGCAGTATTTT; CDR3aa: CASSPGLITDTQYF; v_gene: TRBV7-9; abundance: -; d_gene: -; len: 14; j_gene: TRBJ2-3
CDR3nt: TGTGCTAGTGGTTTGGTACTTCACAGGGCCATAGGATACGAGCAGTACTTC; CDR3aa: CASGLVLHRAIGYEQYF; v_gene: TRBV12-5; abundance: -; d_gene: -; len: 17; j_gene: TRBJ2-7
CDR3nt: TGTGCCAGCAGCTTAGCGCGGGAAAATCAGCCCCAGCATTTT; CDR3aa: CASSLARENQPQHF; v_gene: TRBV7-8; abundance: -; d_gene: -; len: 14; j_gene: TRBJ1-5
CDR3nt: TGTGCCAGTAGTAACAGGGGCAAAGAGACCCAGTACTTC; CDR3aa: CASSNRGKETQYF; v_gene: TRBV19; abundance: -; d_gene: TRBD1; len: 13; j_gene: TRBJ2-5
CDR3nt: TGTGCCAGCAGAGAGAGCGGGGGGGCAGATACGCAGTATTTT; CDR3aa: CASRESGGADTQYF; v_gene: TRBV2; abundance: -; d_gene: TRBD2; len: 14; j_gene: TRBJ2-3
CDR3nt: TGTGCCAGCAGCAGACAGGGGCCCCTCTACGAGCAGTACTTC; CDR3aa: CASSRQGPLYEQYF; v_gene: TRBV5-4; abundance: -; d_gene: TRBD1; len: 14; j_gene: TRBJ2-7
CDR3nt: TGTGCCAGCAGCTTGGGGGACAGGGGCTATGGCTACACCTTC; CDR3aa: CASSLGDRGYGYTF; v_gene: TRBV5-6; abundance: -; d_gene: TRBD1; len: 14; j_gene: TRBJ1-2
CDR3nt: TGCGCCAGCAGCCAGGGACTAGCGGGCAATGGGGGTTACGAGCAGTACTTC; CDR3aa: CASSQGLAGNGGYEQYF; v_gene: TRBV4-1; abundance: -; d_gene: TRBD2; len: 17; j_gene: TRBJ2-7
CDR3nt: TGCAGCGTTATTCTGGGGCAAGAGACCCAGTACTTC; CDR3aa: CSVILGQETQYF; v_gene: TRBV29-1; abundance: -; d_gene: -; len: 12; j_gene: TRBJ2-5
CDR3nt: TGTGCCAGCAGCCAAGATGGCCAGGGCAATAGCAATCAGCCCCAGCATTTT; CDR3aa: CASSQDGQGNSNQPQHF; v_gene: TRBV4-2; abundance: -; d_gene: -; len: 17; j_gene: TRBJ1-5
CDR3nt: TGTGCCAGCTCAAGGACAGGATCCACCGGGGAGCTGTTTTTT; CDR3aa: CASSRTGSTGELFF; v_gene: TRBV18; abundance: -; d_gene: TRBD1; len: 14; j_gene: TRBJ2-2
CDR3nt: TGTGCCAGCAGCTTTGTCCCAGGGAGGCCCTACGAGCAGTACTTC; CDR3aa: CASSFVPGRPYEQYF; v_gene: TRBV12-1; abundance: few; d_gene: -; len: 15; j_gene: TRBJ2-7
CDR3nt: TGCGCCAGCAGCGAAAGGGACAGGATTCACTTC; CDR3aa: CASSERDRIHF; v_gene: TRBV10-2; abundance: once; d_gene: TRBD1; len: 11; j_gene: TRBJ1-2
CDR3nt: TGCGCCAGCAGATCCGGGACTAGCAGGGACTACGAGCAGTACTTC; CDR3aa: CASRSGTSRDYEQYF; v_gene: TRBV5-1; abundance: -; d_gene: TRBD2; len: 15; j_gene: TRBJ2-7
CDR3nt: TGTGCCAGCAGCTTCGGGGGGCGGTACGAGCAGTACTTC; CDR3aa: CASSFGGRYEQYF; v_gene: TRBV5-4; abundance: -; d_gene: -; len: 13; j_gene: TRBJ2-7
CDR3nt: TGTGCCAGTAGTCTGCCGGGACTAGCGGCTCCAAGGGCAGATACGCAGTATTTT; CDR3aa: CASSLPGLAAPRADTQYF; v_gene: TRBV19; abundance: -; d_gene: TRBD2; len: 18; j_gene: TRBJ2-3
CDR3nt: TGTGCCAGCAGCTTAGGGGTGACAGGATACAATGAGCAGTTCTTC; CDR3aa: CASSLGVTGYNEQFF; v_gene: TRBV7-9; abundance: -; d_gene: -; len: 15; j_gene: TRBJ2-1
CDR3nt: TGTGCCAGCAGCTTAGCGCCGGGGCAGGGAACGGGCTACACCTTC; CDR3aa: CASSLAPGQGTGYTF; v_gene: TRBV7-6; abundance: -; d_gene: -; len: 15; j_gene: TRBJ1-2
CDR3nt: TGTGCCAGCAGTCAGACCGGGACTTCACCCCTCCACTTT; CDR3aa: CASSQTGTSPLHF; v_gene: TRBV6-4; abundance: -; d_gene: -; len: 13; j_gene: TRBJ1-6
CDR3nt: TGTGCCATCGGCGGGAATTACAATGAGCAGTTCTTC; CDR3aa: CAIGGNYNEQFF; v_gene: TRBV10-3; abundance: -; d_gene: -; len: 12; j_gene: TRBJ2-1